This TCR beta chain was sequenced for a study of beta chain features in type 1 diabetes. Study-wide context: Summed over all samples, the examined sorted cells came to some 99 million. Study-wide findings and caveats: Insertion counts at VDJ junctions were lower in type 1 diabetes patients, who also showed more deletions there. Equally in patients and controls, shorter templates might have been favored by PCR.

V was cut by 2 bases and J by 1 base, with 8 bases left in between. Germline V gene lookup returns CDR1 SGHDN and CDR2 FVKESK. This CDR3 is 14 amino acids long. About this clone: Antigen: not known.

The sequenced template was cDNA made from the entire isolated RNA. Generated by immunoSEQ multiplex PCR, the TCRdb table keeps only in-frame clones and is missing some. The repertoire holds roughly 140,000 clones, with approximately 12% as singletons. The clonotype originates from a young man in good health. The V call is TRBV14, the J call TRBJ1-1; D is unclear. The sequencing input was central memory CD4+ T cells from blood. CDR3: CASSQKWGNTEAFF. CDR3 in DNA: TGTGCCAGCAGCCAAAAGTGGGGGAACACTGAAGCTTTCTTT.